This TCR beta chain was found in a study of CXCR3-negative and CXCR3-positive naive CD8 T cells (dated by TCRdb to the late 2010s). The study in broad terms: About 135 million TRB reads were obtained in total, roughly 1.5 +/- 0.3 million reads per library. Data from about 10 donors, pooled across two independent experiments, went into the diversity and physicochemical repertoire analyses. For the TRBV-TRBJ cluster analysis, the naive subsets came from 5 donors, while the memory cells came from 3 donors.

Each CD8+ T cell subset was flow-sorted in triplicate, with about 320,000 cells per subset placed directly into RLT lysis buffer. Naive CD8+ T cells were defined stringently as CD45RO-CCR7+CD27+CD95- to exclude memory contaminants. Peripheral blood mononuclear cells were isolated from buffy coats using standard density gradient centrifugation. A FACSAria III was used to flow-sort naive CD8+ T cells into CXCR3-negative and CXCR3-positive populations. Total RNA was extracted from sorted cells with an RNeasy Mini Kit. What the authors observed across the whole study: TRBV-TRBJ usage was similar between naive CXCR3-negative and CXCR3-positive cells from the same donor, while memory cells showed distinct patterns. TRB CDR3s from CXCR3-positive naive cells showed higher hydrophobicity (lower Kidera factor 4), lower energy, and higher strength and volume indices than CXCR3-negative naive cells. Freshly isolated PBMCs were used for most assays because CXCR3 expression went down partially after cryopreservation. Both naive subsets had comparably high repertoire diversity, while memory CD8+ T cells had much lower repertoire diversity. Because surface CD5, which is linked to self-reactivity in mice, was comparable between the naive subsets, TCR interaction strength was also inferred from the physicochemical properties of TRB CDR3s.

Comments on this clonotype: The antigen it binds to is not known.

The sample was run on a NextSeq 550. The Human TCR Profiling Kit (MiLaboratory) was used to make UMI-labeled 5' RACE TRB cDNA libraries. cDNA synthesis used the entire amount of extracted RNA, and PCR amplification then used the entire amount of cDNA produced. Libraries were prepared in parallel with an identical number of PCR cycles. Under the source paper's analysis protocol: With a requirement of at least two reads per UMI, MIGEC and MiXCR extracted about 49,000 +/- 11,000 unique UMI-labeled TRB cDNA molecules per library. On average, roughly 40,000 +/- 10,000 functional in-frame TRB CDR3 nucleotide clonotypes lacking stop codons were found per library. Diversity metrics, including normalized Shannon-Wiener and Chao1, were computed in VDJtools after downsampling to 5000 UMI-labeled TRB molecules per sample. For the central five CDR3 residues, VDJtools calculated physicochemical properties weighted by clonotype size, namely interaction energy, strength, volume and Kidera factor 4. The reads were reprocessed in TCRdb, with one entry per CDR3 protein sequence and no accompanying DNA. TCRdb assigned the V and J calls; the authors' analysis was not used. The sample table holds fewer than 60,000 distinct CDR3 sequences. Jointly, the top ten make up approximately 1.5% of the sample.

The sample consisted of naive CXCR3- CD8+ T cells from blood. This specimen's cell subset or site label, interpreted: CD45RO-CCR7+CD27+CD95- naive CD8+ T cells lacking CXCR3 (TNR3-). The TCR comes from a human donor in good health. Some clones in this sample may be carry-over from other donors' samples.

CDR3 sequence: CASTMSGEQFF. The chain links TRBV6-6 with TRBJ2-1; TCRdb designates TRBD1, a call that cannot be tested without DNA. The CDR3 numbers 11 residues from cysteine through phenylalanine. Only the protein is on record. CDR1 MNHNY and CDR2 SVGAGI are derived from the germline V gene (reference sequence).